Given below is one T cell receptor beta chain in context. This sample was included in a study of T cell clones after liver transplantation. Clones were sequenced by immunoSEQ multiplex PCR, and TCRdb holds only the in-frame ones, with some missing. Of nearly 55,000 clones listed, around 85% were seen once; the top ten hold 7.5% to 10%. Here the sequenced sample was CD4+ T cells from blood, taken before liver transplant. This clonotype was sampled from a human donor who received a liver transplant.

The CDR3 nucleotides read TGTGCCTGGAGCAGGCTAGCGGGGTACAATGAGCAGTTCTTC. It translates to CAWSRLAGYNEQFF. The V call is TRBV30, the J call TRBJ2-1; 9 nucleotides agree with TRBD2. Germline V gene data show CDR1 as GTSNPN and CDR2 as SVGIG (reference sequence). This CDR3 is built from 14 residues. V dropped 3 bases and J dropped 4; count of bases not matched to a gene: 4.